One sample yielded the 24 T cell receptor beta chains listed below, sequenced in a study of radiation and T cells in renal cell carcinoma. Time point indicated: baseline pretreatment blood. Documented treatment: 15 Gy SBRT to primary tumor, nephrectomy 4 weeks later. Assay: immunoSEQ multiplex PCR; the TCRdb copy retains only in-frame clones and omits some. The sample contains 130,000 or so clones, roughly 85% of which appear only once. Material: blood, obtained from a patient whose treatment included radiotherapy and nephrectomy. Source of these receptors: a woman aged 45-59 years with renal cell carcinoma.

The J gene is TRBJ1-4, the V gene TRBV19; D is undetermined. The CDR3 extends over 14 amino acids. Between the trimmed V and J ends, which lost 5 bases and 0 bases, there was a span of 7 bases. The germline V gene encodes CDR1 LNHDA and CDR2 SQIVND (reference sequence). CDR3 residues: CASSPIATNEKLFF. The CDR3 region has the DNA TGTGCCAGTAGTCCGATTGCAACTAATGAAAAACTGTTTTTT.

The chain links TRBV29-1 to TRBJ1-3; D ambiguous. The CDR3 consists of 15 residues. The V and J ends lost 6 bases and 5 bases respectively, with 20 bases between them. Germline V gene data show CDR1 as SQVTM and CDR2 as ANQGSEA. The CDR3 DNA sequence: TGCAGCGTGGAACCGATGCTGGCAGTGAGAAACACCATATATTTT. Translated: CSVEPMLAVRNTIYF.

The gene calls are TRBV7-8 and TRBJ1-4; 8 positions agree with TRBD1. Germline V gene data show CDR1 as SGHVS and CDR2 as FQNEAQ. CDR3 length: 17 residues. V trimming: 1 base; J trimming: 4 bases; junction bases outside the gene matches: 8. The CDR3 DNA sequence: TGTGCCAGCAGCTTAGAGGGCAGGGGGCCGGATAATGAAAAACTGTTTTTT. Protein: CASSLEGRGPDNEKLFF.

The chain carries TRBV6-5 and TRBJ2-7; TRBD2 is a possible D gene (6 bases). In germline, CDR1 is MNHEY, CDR2 SVGAGI. The CDR3 contains 15 residues. The V and J ends lost 4 bases and 1 base respectively, with 14 bases between them. The CDR3 loop is CASSSAGTPSYEQYF. Here the CDR3 DNA reads TGTGCCAGCAGTTCCGCCGGGACTCCTTCCTACGAGCAGTACTTC.

This clone was seen just once. The gene calls are TRBV27 and TRBJ1-2; 8 positions match TRBD1. CDR1 is MNHEY and CDR2 is SMNVEV in the germline V gene (reference sequence). V was clipped by 6 bases and J by 5 bases; unmatched bases: 11. CDR3 length: 15 residues. The CDR3 region is CASRTPTGGLYGYTF. CDR3 in DNA: TGTGCCAGCAGAACTCCCACAGGGGGGCTTTATGGCTACACCTTC.

The genes are TRBV25-1 and TRBJ2-5, with 10 bases aligning to TRBD2. This CDR3 spans 15 amino acids. Germline lookup yields CDR1 MGHDK and CDR2 SYGVNS. Losses at the gene ends were 4 bases for V and 5 bases for J; bases not matched to a gene: 7. CDR3 sequence (DNA): TGTGCCAGCAGTGGGCCTAGCGGGAGTTGGGAGACCCAGTACTTC. Its protein is CASSGPSGSWETQYF.

V gene TRBV7-9 combines with J gene TRBJ2-5; 9 positions match TRBD2. This CDR3 spans 14 amino acids. Germline-derived CDR1 and CDR2 are SEHNR and FQNEAQ (reference sequence). V trimming: 2 bases; J trimming: 12 bases; junction bases outside the gene matches: 10. As DNA, the CDR3 is TGTGCCAGCAGCTTAAGCCTAGCGGGGCCCTGGGAGTACTTC. Its translation is CASSLSLAGPWEYF.

V is TRBV7-8 and J is TRBJ2-1; TRBD2 matches at 12 bases. Per germline, CDR1 SGHVS and CDR2 FQNEAQ. The CDR3 sequence is 15 residues long. Unmatched junction bases numbered 6, after V lost 5 bases and J lost 7 bases. The CDR3 sequence: CASSVGTSGLNEQFF. CDR3 coding DNA: TGTGCCAGCAGCGTCGGGACTAGCGGGTTGAATGAGCAGTTCTTC.

This clone was seen a handful of times. The chain couples TRBV18 to TRBJ1-5; perhaps TRBD1 as D (6 bases). V was clipped by 2 bases and J by 5 bases, with 10 bases between them. This CDR3 has 14 residues. Per germline, CDR1 KGHSH and CDR2 LQKENI. The DNA for the CDR3 is TGTGCCAGCTCACCAGGGGGCAGGGATCAGCCCCAGCATTTT. This translates into CASSPGGRDQPQHF.

V usage is TRBV10-1 and J usage is TRBJ2-4; no clear D. Trimming cost V 5 bases and J 7 bases, with 12 bases left between them. The CDR3 covers 13 residues. Germline V lookup: CDR1 WNHNN, CDR2 SYGVQD (reference sequence). The CDR3 DNA sequence: TGCGCCAGCAGTACGGGCCCGGAGAACATTCAGTACTTC. It codes for CASSTGPENIQYF.

The chain combines TRBV25-1 with TRBJ2-1; 10 bases are a match to TRBD2. V was pared by 3 bases and J by 13 bases, with 3 bases of the junction left unmatched. Germline CDR1 is MGHDK and CDR2 is SYGVNS. There are 12 residues in the CDR3. CDR3 sequence: CASSDLAGVQFF. The DNA of the CDR3 is TGTGCCAGCAGTGATCTAGCGGGAGTTCAGTTCTTC.

The chain links TRBV18 to TRBJ2-1; D is possibly TRBD2 (7 bases). Germline loops: CDR1 KGHSH, CDR2 LQKENI. V was pared by 4 bases and J by 7 bases, with 29 bases between. This CDR3 spans 19 amino acids. The CDR3 region has the DNA TGTGCCAGCTCACGGCAGGTGGGGGCGCCTAGCGGCATGGGGAATGAGCAGTTCTTC. It translates to CASSRQVGAPSGMGNEQFF. The whole variable domain, filled in from reference TRBV18 and TRBJ2-1, reads NAGVMQNPRHLVRRRGQEARLRCSPMKGHSHVYWYRQLPEEGLKFMVYLQKENIIDESGMPKERFSAEFPKEGPSILRIQQVVRGDSAAYFCASSRQVGAPSGMGNEQFFGPGTRLTVL.

The chain employs TRBV6-1 and TRBJ1-2, with 9 bases lining up with TRBD1. Trimming at V came to 4 bases and at J to 3 bases, leaving 6 bases not matched to a gene. The germline gives CDR1 MNHNS, CDR2 SASEGT. This CDR3 comprises 15 residues. The CDR3: CASSVRTGEDYGYTF. The CDR3 DNA is TGTGCCAGCAGTGTACGGACAGGGGAAGACTATGGCTACACCTTC.

This chain connects TRBV28 to TRBJ2-7; tentatively, D is TRBD1 (6 bases). Trimming removed 5 bases from V and 0 bases from J, with 14 bases in between. Germline V gene lookup returns CDR1 MDHEN and CDR2 SYDVKM. The CDR3 runs to 15 residues. The CDR3 region is CASSPQGSSSYEQYF. The CDR3, as DNA: TGTGCCAGCAGTCCACAGGGTTCGAGCTCCTACGAGCAGTACTTC.

This clone has just a few counts. The chain employs TRBV5-1 and TRBJ1-1; 7 positions agree with TRBD1. The V gene's germline CDR1 is SGHRS and CDR2 YFSETQ. V dropped 4 bases and J dropped 7; count of bases not matched to a gene: 7. This CDR3 is built from 13 residues. In DNA, the CDR3 is TGCGCCAGCAGCATTATGCAGGGGGATGAAGCTTTCTTT. As protein: CASSIMQGDEAFF. Full variable domain (rest looked up from reference TRBV5-1 and TRBJ1-1): KAGVTQTPRYLIKTRGQQVTLSCSPISGHRSVSWYQQTPGQGLQFLFEYFSETQRNKGNFPGRFSGRQFSNSRSEMNVSTLELGDSALYLCASSIMQGDEAFFGQGTRLTVV.

The chain employs TRBV30 and TRBJ2-1; D is possibly TRBD1 (6 bases). Per germline, CDR1 GTSNPN and CDR2 SVGIG (reference sequence). Between the trimmed V and J ends, which lost 5 bases and 9 bases, there was a span of 14 bases. The CDR3 extends over 12 amino acids. CDR3 residues: CAWEIGQLEQFF. CDR3 nucleotide sequence: TGTGCCTGGGAGATCGGACAGCTTGAGCAGTTCTTC.

The gene calls are TRBV7-2 and TRBJ1-5, with 7 bases that match TRBD1. The germline V gene has CDR1 SGHTA and CDR2 FQGNSA. This CDR3 spans 13 amino acids. The V gene end was trimmed by 5 bases and the J gene end by 7 bases; junction bases not matched to a gene: 5. The CDR3 nucleotides are TGTGCCAGCAGCCTCGACAGGGAACAGCCCCAGCATTTT. Encoded protein: CASSLDREQPQHF.

This clone was detected only once. The V and J genes are TRBV18 and TRBJ2-7, with D perhaps TRBD1 (5 bases). V gave up 10 bases and J gave up 7 bases, with 14 bases separating them. The CDR3 runs to 11 residues. Germline assignment: CDR1 KGHSH and CDR2 LQKENI. CDR3 region: CATAGQGEQYF. The CDR3 DNA is TGTGCCACTGCAGGTCAGGGTGAGCAGTACTTC.

The gene calls are TRBV28 and TRBJ2-2; D is possibly TRBD2 (7 bases). The CDR3 extends over 14 amino acids. CDR1 is MDHEN, CDR2 SYDVKM, per germline. V was shortened by 6 bases and J by 3 bases, with 11 bases between the two germline ends. CDR3 sequence: CASRRGGDTGELFF. The DNA for the CDR3 is TGTGCCAGCAGGCGAGGGGGGGACACCGGGGAGCTGTTTTTT.

J is TRBJ1-5 and V is TRBV25-1, with 10 positions matching TRBD1. Germline V gene lookup returns CDR1 MGHDK and CDR2 SYGVNS. There are 16 residues in the CDR3. V gave up 3 bases and J gave up 11 bases; unmatched junction bases: 13. This CDR3 reads CASSDGTGAPSEAQHF. The CDR3 DNA reads TGTGCCAGCAGTGATGGGACAGGGGCCCCGAGTGAGGCCCAGCATTTT.

The chain employs TRBV25-1 and TRBJ2-7, with D possibly matching TRBD2 (6 bases). Per the germline V gene, CDR1 is MGHDK and CDR2 is SYGVNS. The CDR3 is made up of 14 amino acids. The germline V and J ends were trimmed by 6 bases and 7 bases, with 19 bases remaining between them. As DNA, the CDR3 is TGTGCCAGCAGCGAAATGGGGGGATCTGATGAGCAGTACTTC. It is translated as CASSEMGGSDEQYF.

The V and J genes are TRBV11-2 and TRBJ2-3; D gene unclear. CDR3 length equals 12 residues. Trimming shortened V by 3 bases and J by 3 bases, and 4 bases separated the two germline ends. Germline CDR1 reads SGHAT; CDR2 reads FQNNGV. The CDR3 nucleotides are TGTGCCAGCAGCTTTACGACAGATACGCAGTATTTT. The encoded protein is CASSFTTDTQYF.

This clone was recorded a few times. This sequence joins TRBV2 and TRBJ2-3, with 7 positions matching TRBD2. Germline V lookup: CDR1 SNHLY, CDR2 FYNNEI. This CDR3 is built from 16 residues. V was clipped by 1 base and J by 2 bases; unmatched bases: 6. The CDR3 DNA is TGTGCCAGCAGTGAAGGATCCGGGACTAACACAGATACGCAGTATTTT. Residues: CASSEGSGTNTDTQYF.

This clone was recorded a few times. V is TRBV6-5 and J is TRBJ1-2; D is unresolved. This CDR3 contains 13 residues. V dropped 5 bases and J dropped 0 bases, with 7 bases sitting between them. Germline CDR1 and CDR2: MNHEY and SVGAGI. The CDR3 bases are TGTGCCAGCAGTATCCAGACTAACTATGGCTACACCTTC. Translating gives CASSIQTNYGYTF.